The subject of this entry is one TCR beta chain. This table comes from immunoSEQ multiplex PCR, and its TCRdb copy is limited to in-frame clones, with some not included. In the table there are approximately 260,000 clones, around 84% of which are singletons. CDR3 length: 14 amino acids. The V gene end was trimmed by 4 bases and the J gene end by 4 bases; junction bases not matched to a gene: 4. The germline CDR1 and CDR2 sequences are LNHDA and SQIVND (reference sequence). The data were taken from a study of blood T cell repertoires in COVID-19. The sample comprised PBMCs or T cells enriched from blood (not recorded which). V and J are TRBV19 and TRBJ2-1; TRBD2 agrees at 7 bases. This receptor was taken from a man in his thirties or forties with acute COVID-19. The CDR3 bases are TGTGCCAGTAGTACTTGGGGGGGTTACAATGAGCAGTTCTTC. Its protein is CASSTWGGYNEQFF.